Listed below are T cell receptor beta chains from one sample, sequenced in a study of blood T cell repertoires in COVID-19. Generated by immunoSEQ multiplex PCR, the TCRdb table keeps only in-frame clones and is missing some. Of roughly 330,000 clones in the sample, over 80% were seen once. Source material: PBMCs or T cells enriched from blood (not recorded which). Receptors originate from a man aged 25-45 years who had recovered from COVID-19. CDR3s include the opening cysteine and the closing phenylalanine or tryptophan. The order of the fields is V gene, J gene, D gene, clone size, CDR3 DNA, CDR3 protein. A D gene is named only where the DNA matches it firmly. For some rows the clone size is stated as once, few or many, or as a class when expanded; others skip it.

V gene: TRBV10-3
J gene: TRBJ1-1
D gene: TRBD1
clone size: once
CDR3 DNA: TGTGCCATCAGTGGGGACAGGGGACGCACTGAAGCTTTCTTT
CDR3 protein: CAISGDRGRTEAFF

V gene: TRBV19
J gene: TRBJ1-5
D gene: TRBD1
clone size: NA
CDR3 DNA: TGTGCCAGTAGTTGGGGACAGACAAGCAATCAGCCCCAGCATTTT
CDR3 protein: CASSWGQTSNQPQHF

V gene: TRBV3-1/TRBV3-2
J gene: TRBJ2-7
D gene: TRBD2
clone size: NA
CDR3 DNA: TGTGCCAGCAGCCAGGGACTCTCGGCCGGGACTAGCGGGGGGGTTGAGCAGTACTTC
CDR3 protein: CASSQGLSAGTSGGVEQYF

V gene: TRBV7-8
J gene: TRBJ2-1
D gene: TRBD2
clone size: once
CDR3 DNA: TGTGCCAGCAGCTTTACGGGGGGGCCTTACAATGAGCAGTTCTTC
CDR3 protein: CASSFTGGPYNEQFF

V gene: TRBV5-6
J gene: TRBJ1-4
D gene: NA
clone size: NA
CDR3 DNA: TGTGCCAGCAGCTTGGGAGTAGAAAAACTGTTTTTT
CDR3 protein: CASSLGVEKLFF

V gene: TRBV3-1/TRBV3-2
J gene: TRBJ1-3
D gene: TRBD1
clone size: NA
CDR3 DNA: TGTGCCAGCAGCCCAACAGGGGGCTCTGGAAACACCATATATTTT
CDR3 protein: CASSPTGGSGNTIYF

V gene: TRBV21-1
J gene: TRBJ2-1
D gene: NA
clone size: NA
CDR3 DNA: TGTGCCAGCAGCAAGGGGGCGGGTAACAATGAGCAGTTCTTC
CDR3 protein: CASSKGAGNNEQFF

V gene: TRBV29-1
J gene: TRBJ1-2
D gene: TRBD1
clone size: NA
CDR3 DNA: TGCAGCGCCGGGACAGGGTCCTATGGCTACACCTTC
CDR3 protein: CSAGTGSYGYTF

V gene: TRBV6-1
J gene: TRBJ2-2
D gene: NA
clone size: NA
CDR3 DNA: TGTGCCAGCAGTGAGTCGGGTACCGGGGAGCTGTTTTTT
CDR3 protein: CASSESGTGELFF

V gene: TRBV5-1
J gene: TRBJ1-1
D gene: TRBD1
clone size: NA
CDR3 DNA: TGCGCCAGCACTAGGGACAGAAAGAACACTGAAGCTTTCTTT
CDR3 protein: CASTRDRKNTEAFF

V gene: TRBV7-9
J gene: TRBJ1-2
D gene: NA
clone size: NA
CDR3 DNA: TGTGCCAGCAGCCACCCCCCCCGGGTCTATGGCTACACCTTC
CDR3 protein: CASSHPPRVYGYTF

V gene: TRBV2
J gene: TRBJ1-2
D gene: TRBD1
clone size: NA
CDR3 DNA: TGTGCCAGCAGTCCTAAACAGGGGAGCTATGGCTACACCTTC
CDR3 protein: CASSPKQGSYGYTF

V gene: TRBV5-1
J gene: TRBJ2-1
D gene: NA
clone size: NA
CDR3 DNA: TGCGCCAGCAGCTTGGACGGGGGGACATACAATGAGCAGTTCTTC
CDR3 protein: CASSLDGGTYNEQFF

V gene: TRBV3-1/TRBV3-2
J gene: TRBJ1-1
D gene: NA
clone size: NA
CDR3 DNA: TGTGCCAGCAGCCAAGTGACGGGAAACACTGAAGCTTTCTTT
CDR3 protein: CASSQVTGNTEAFF

V gene: TRBV28
J gene: TRBJ2-7
D gene: NA
clone size: NA
CDR3 DNA: TGTGCCATAACTGGACAGAACTCCTACGAGCAGTACTTC
CDR3 protein: CAITGQNSYEQYF

V gene: TRBV2
J gene: TRBJ1-3
D gene: NA
clone size: NA
CDR3 DNA: TGTGCCAGCAGTGAAGGTTCGGGGGGCGCGGGAAACACCATATATTTT
CDR3 protein: CASSEGSGGAGNTIYF

V gene: TRBV12-3/TRBV12-4
J gene: TRBJ1-6
D gene: NA
clone size: NA
CDR3 DNA: TGTGCCAGCAGTTTTCTCTACTATTCACCCCTCCACTTT
CDR3 protein: CASSFLYYSPLHF

V gene: TRBV7-9
J gene: TRBJ2-7
D gene: NA
clone size: NA
CDR3 DNA: TGTGCCAGCAGCTTTAGGTCTAACAGGGACGAGCAGTACTTC
CDR3 protein: CASSFRSNRDEQYF

V gene: TRBV7-8
J gene: TRBJ1-2
D gene: NA
clone size: NA
CDR3 DNA: TGTGCCAGCAGCCCACTAACGGGAGGCTTTGGCTACACCTTC
CDR3 protein: CASSPLTGGFGYTF

V gene: TRBV7-9
J gene: TRBJ2-7
D gene: TRBD1
clone size: NA
CDR3 DNA: TGTGCCAGCAGCCCCCCGGTCAGGGGGCCCTCGGGCGAGCAGTACTTC
CDR3 protein: CASSPPVRGPSGEQYF

V gene: TRBV27
J gene: TRBJ2-2
D gene: NA
clone size: NA
CDR3 DNA: TGTGCCAGCAGTGGGAGCGCGCCTGGCACCGGGGAGCTGTTTTTT
CDR3 protein: CASSGSAPGTGELFF

V gene: TRBV30
J gene: TRBJ2-3
D gene: NA
clone size: NA
CDR3 DNA: TGTGCCTGGTCAGCGTCAGATACGCAGTATTTT
CDR3 protein: CAWSASDTQYF

V gene: TRBV9
J gene: TRBJ1-2
D gene: NA
clone size: NA
CDR3 DNA: TGTGCCAGCAGCGCAGCGACAGTCACCTATGGCTACACCTTC
CDR3 protein: CASSAATVTYGYTF

V gene: TRBV3-1/TRBV3-2
J gene: TRBJ1-2
D gene: NA
clone size: NA
CDR3 DNA: TGTGCCAGCAGCCAAAACAGGGTAATCTATGGCTACACCTTC
CDR3 protein: CASSQNRVIYGYTF

V gene: TRBV6-5
J gene: TRBJ1-2
D gene: NA
clone size: NA
CDR3 DNA: TGTGCCAGCAGTTCTCCGCGGACAGCGAAGGGTGGCTACACCTTC
CDR3 protein: CASSSPRTAKGGYTF

V gene: TRBV10-3
J gene: TRBJ1-2
D gene: TRBD1
clone size: NA
CDR3 DNA: TGTGCCATCAGTGAAGGAGGGGGCGGGGATGGCTACACCTTC
CDR3 protein: CAISEGGGGDGYTF

V gene: TRBV14
J gene: TRBJ1-2
D gene: TRBD1
clone size: NA
CDR3 DNA: TGTGCCAGCAGCCAAGATCCCATCCAGACAGGGAACTATGGCTACACCTTC
CDR3 protein: CASSQDPIQTGNYGYTF

V gene: TRBV7-9
J gene: TRBJ1-5
D gene: NA
clone size: NA
CDR3 DNA: TGTGCCAGCAGCCGAGGGGGAGGCAATCAGCCCCAGCATTTT
CDR3 protein: CASSRGGGNQPQHF

V gene: TRBV18
J gene: TRBJ2-7
D gene: NA
clone size: NA
CDR3 DNA: TGTGCCAGCTCACAGGAAGTTAGGCTGAGGTACGAGCAGTACTTC
CDR3 protein: CASSQEVRLRYEQYF

V gene: TRBV6-5
J gene: TRBJ2-7
D gene: TRBD1
clone size: NA
CDR3 DNA: TGTGCCAGCAGCCGATCTCCGGGACAGTCCTACGAGCAGTACTTC
CDR3 protein: CASSRSPGQSYEQYF

V gene: TRBV5-4
J gene: TRBJ1-1
D gene: NA
clone size: NA
CDR3 DNA: TGTGCCAGCAGCTTGAACAGGGATATTGAAGCTTTCTTT
CDR3 protein: CASSLNRDIEAFF

V gene: TRBV30
J gene: TRBJ1-1
D gene: NA
clone size: NA
CDR3 DNA: TGTGCCTGGAGAACTACAGGGAGGAACACTGAAGCTTTCTTT
CDR3 protein: CAWRTTGRNTEAFF

V gene: TRBV9
J gene: TRBJ2-3
D gene: NA
clone size: NA
CDR3 DNA: TGTGCCAGCAGCACCCGGTCCCTGCGGGCAAACACAGATACGCAGTATTTT
CDR3 protein: CASSTRSLRANTDTQYF

V gene: TRBV7-9
J gene: TRBJ2-2
D gene: TRBD1
clone size: NA
CDR3 DNA: TGTGCCAGCAGACACAACAGGGGGCGTGGCACCGGGGAGCTGTTTTTT
CDR3 protein: CASRHNRGRGTGELFF

V gene: TRBV6-4
J gene: TRBJ2-7
D gene: NA
clone size: NA
CDR3 DNA: TGTGCCAGCCTCTTATCTCGGGGTGGCGAGCAGTACTTC
CDR3 protein: CASLLSRGGEQYF

V gene: TRBV3-1/TRBV3-2
J gene: TRBJ2-2
D gene: TRBD2
clone size: NA
CDR3 DNA: TGTGCCAGCAGCCCCCCAGCGGGGGAAATCACCGGGGAGCTGTTTTTT
CDR3 protein: CASSPPAGEITGELFF

V gene: TRBV7-9
J gene: TRBJ1-2
D gene: TRBD1
clone size: few
CDR3 DNA: TGTGCCAGCAGCTTACCTATCGGGACAGAGTATGGCTACACCTTC
CDR3 protein: CASSLPIGTEYGYTF

V gene: TRBV28
J gene: TRBJ1-6
D gene: TRBD1
clone size: NA
CDR3 DNA: TGTGCCATCGGACAGGGCGGGAATTCACCCCTCCACTTT
CDR3 protein: CAIGQGGNSPLHF

V gene: TRBV6-1
J gene: TRBJ2-5
D gene: TRBD2
clone size: NA
CDR3 DNA: TGTGCCAGCAGTGAAGCAAGCGGGGGCCAAGAGACCCAGTACTTC
CDR3 protein: CASSEASGGQETQYF

V gene: TRBV5-1
J gene: TRBJ2-7
D gene: TRBD1
clone size: NA
CDR3 DNA: TGCGCCAGCAGCTCCGGGACAGGGGGGTACGAGCAGTACTTC
CDR3 protein: CASSSGTGGYEQYF

V gene: TRBV11-2
J gene: TRBJ2-7
D gene: TRBD2
clone size: NA
CDR3 DNA: TGTGCCAGCAGCTTCGGGACTAGCGGATCCTACGAGCAGTACTTC
CDR3 protein: CASSFGTSGSYEQYF

V gene: TRBV16
J gene: TRBJ2-1
D gene: NA
clone size: NA
CDR3 DNA: TGTGCCAGCAGCCAAGCCCCAGCCCCGGGGTTCTTC
CDR3 protein: CASSQAPAPGFF

V gene: TRBV2
J gene: TRBJ1-1
D gene: NA
clone size: NA
CDR3 DNA: TGTGCCAGAGGGACAAATGAAGCTTTCTTT
CDR3 protein: CARGTNEAFF

V gene: TRBV4-2
J gene: TRBJ1-2
D gene: NA
clone size: NA
CDR3 DNA: TGTGCCAGCAGCCCTATGGGGGGGGCCTATGGCTACACCTTC
CDR3 protein: CASSPMGGAYGYTF

V gene: TRBV2
J gene: TRBJ1-4
D gene: NA
clone size: NA
CDR3 DNA: TGTGCCAGCAGCCGCGGGAACAGTGTTGGTGAAAAACTGTTTTTT
CDR3 protein: CASSRGNSVGEKLFF

V gene: TRBV3-1/TRBV3-2
J gene: TRBJ2-7
D gene: TRBD1
clone size: NA
CDR3 DNA: TGTGCCAGCAGCCGAAGACAGGGGTCGGAGCAGTACTTC
CDR3 protein: CASSRRQGSEQYF

V gene: TRBV7-3
J gene: TRBJ1-5
D gene: NA
clone size: NA
CDR3 DNA: TGTGCCAGCAGCCCGTTCGGCGGGGGAGAAAGCAATCAGCCCCAGCATTTT
CDR3 protein: CASSPFGGGESNQPQHF

V gene: TRBV6-1
J gene: TRBJ1-1
D gene: NA
clone size: NA
CDR3 DNA: TGTGCCAGCAGTGAACTCGGGGATAGCACTGAAGCTTTCTTT
CDR3 protein: CASSELGDSTEAFF

V gene: TRBV28
J gene: TRBJ2-7
D gene: NA
clone size: NA
CDR3 DNA: TGTGCCAGCAGTTTAAATCCGGGATACGGAAGCTACGAGCAGTACTTC
CDR3 protein: CASSLNPGYGSYEQYF

V gene: TRBV28
J gene: TRBJ1-4
D gene: TRBD1
clone size: many
CDR3 DNA: TGTGCCAGCAGTCCGGGGACAGGGACTGAAAAACTGTTTTTT
CDR3 protein: CASSPGTGTEKLFF

V gene: TRBV15
J gene: TRBJ2-7
D gene: TRBD2
clone size: NA
CDR3 DNA: TGTGCCACCAGCAGAGATCGGCGGGGGGCCTACGAGCAGTACTTC
CDR3 protein: CATSRDRRGAYEQYF

V gene: TRBV7-2
J gene: TRBJ2-7
D gene: NA
clone size: NA
CDR3 DNA: TGTGCCAGCAGCATCAGGGGTTCCCACGAGCAGTACTTC
CDR3 protein: CASSIRGSHEQYF

V gene: TRBV30
J gene: TRBJ2-5
D gene: TRBD1
clone size: NA
CDR3 DNA: TGTGCCTGGAGTAAGGGCTTCGGGGCAGGGGGCAGGGAGACCCAGTACTTC
CDR3 protein: CAWSKGFGAGGRETQYF

V gene: TRBV6-5
J gene: TRBJ1-2
D gene: NA
clone size: NA
CDR3 DNA: TGTGCCAGCAGCCGAAGGGGCCTTAACTATGGCTACACCTTC
CDR3 protein: CASSRRGLNYGYTF

V gene: TRBV24-1
J gene: TRBJ2-3
D gene: TRBD2
clone size: once
CDR3 DNA: TGTGCCACCAGTGATGTAGCGGGGGTCACAGATACGCAGTATTTT
CDR3 protein: CATSDVAGVTDTQYF